The 8 T cell receptor beta chains given below trace back to one sample, sequenced in a study of T cell responses to AZD1222 COVID-19 vaccine. Measured with immunoSEQ multiplex PCR; TCRdb has only the in-frame clones, and not every one. The sample lists around 140,000 clones, 70% to 90% occurring once. The sample in question was peripheral blood, obtained on day 0 of AZD1222 vaccination. All receptors come from an adult in good health.

The genes are TRBV27 and TRBJ2-5; a weak D match, TRBD2 (6 bases). There are 16 residues in the CDR3. V was pared by 3 bases and J by 2 bases, with 16 bases between. The V gene's germline CDR1 is MNHEY and CDR2 SMNVEV (reference sequence). The CDR3 nucleotides read TGTGCCAGCAGTTTTTCGGGGAGGCCGGGGCAAGAGACCCAGTACTTC. Amino acids: CASSFSGRPGQETQYF.

The rearrangement joins TRBV29-1 to TRBJ1-1; no reliable D call. Germline V CDR1 and CDR2: SQVTM, ANQGSEA. V was pared by 5 bases and J by 4 bases, with 8 bases between. CDR3 size: 11 residues. The chain's CDR3 is CSVIIGTEAFF. The CDR3 nucleotides are TGCAGCGTTATAATCGGCACTGAAGCTTTCTTT.

The genes are TRBV5-4 and TRBJ2-5, with 8 bases aligning to TRBD1. The CDR3 extends over 14 amino acids. Germline loops: CDR1 SGHNT, CDR2 YYREEE (reference sequence). V trimming: 3 bases; J trimming: 4 bases; junction bases outside the gene matches: 5. CDR3: CASSSGQVGETQYF. The CDR3 coding sequence is TGTGCCAGCAGCTCGGGACAGGTAGGAGAGACCCAGTACTTC.

This clone has just one count. The chain recombines TRBV4-1 with TRBJ2-2; no firm D call. The V gene lost 3 bases and the J gene lost 2 bases, with 10 bases spanning the gap. Germline CDR1 and CDR2: MGHRA and YSYEKL. The length of the CDR3 is 15 residues. The CDR3 DNA sequence: TGCGCCAGCAGCCATGTTGGCAGCAACACCGGGGAGCTGTTTTTT. Protein sequence: CASSHVGSNTGELFF.

The chain combines TRBV9 with TRBJ2-7; D uncertain. V lost 5 bases to trimming and J lost 0 bases, with 9 bases between them. The germline CDR1 and CDR2 sequences are SGDLS and YYNGEE. The CDR3 spans 13 residues. CDR3 sequence (DNA): TGTGCCAGCAGTGGCCCCAGCTCCTACGAGCAGTACTTC. It encodes CASSGPSSYEQYF.

The chain recombines TRBV5-1 with TRBJ2-5; 10 bases fit TRBD1. The CDR3 sequence is 14 residues long. V lost 8 bases and J lost 4; bases outside the gene matches: 8. The germline CDR1 and CDR2 sequences are SGHRS and YFSETQ. The CDR3 protein is CASSGQGIGETQYF. DNA of the CDR3: TGCGCCAGTTCGGGACAGGGGATCGGAGAGACCCAGTACTTC.

The rearrangement uses TRBV4-3 and TRBJ2-7; TRBD1 matches at 11 bases. The germline V gene encodes CDR1 LGHNA and CDR2 YSLEER. CDR3 length: 15 residues. V shed 1 base and J 5 bases; nucleotides not matched to a gene: 4. CDR3 sequence (DNA): TGCGCCAGCAGCCAAGGGGGGACAGGGGGACACGAGCAGTACTTC. Its protein product is CASSQGGTGGHEQYF.

The chain couples TRBV5-4 to TRBJ1-2; the match to TRBD1 covers 10 bases. V lost 3 bases and J lost 5; bases outside the gene matches: 7. CDR1 is SGHNT and CDR2 is YYREEE in the germline V gene (reference sequence). This CDR3 contains 15 residues. The CDR3 spells CASSYRTGGFYGYTF. Here the CDR3 DNA reads TGTGCCAGCAGCTATAGGACAGGGGGATTTTATGGCTACACCTTC. The full variable domain, its missing parts supplied by reference TRBV5-4 and TRBJ1-2, is ETGVTQSPTHLIKTRGQQVTLRCSSQSGHNTVSWYQQALGQGPQFIFQYYREEENGRGNFPPRFSGLQFPNYSSELNVNALELDDSALYLCASSYRTGGFYGYTFGSGTRLTVV.